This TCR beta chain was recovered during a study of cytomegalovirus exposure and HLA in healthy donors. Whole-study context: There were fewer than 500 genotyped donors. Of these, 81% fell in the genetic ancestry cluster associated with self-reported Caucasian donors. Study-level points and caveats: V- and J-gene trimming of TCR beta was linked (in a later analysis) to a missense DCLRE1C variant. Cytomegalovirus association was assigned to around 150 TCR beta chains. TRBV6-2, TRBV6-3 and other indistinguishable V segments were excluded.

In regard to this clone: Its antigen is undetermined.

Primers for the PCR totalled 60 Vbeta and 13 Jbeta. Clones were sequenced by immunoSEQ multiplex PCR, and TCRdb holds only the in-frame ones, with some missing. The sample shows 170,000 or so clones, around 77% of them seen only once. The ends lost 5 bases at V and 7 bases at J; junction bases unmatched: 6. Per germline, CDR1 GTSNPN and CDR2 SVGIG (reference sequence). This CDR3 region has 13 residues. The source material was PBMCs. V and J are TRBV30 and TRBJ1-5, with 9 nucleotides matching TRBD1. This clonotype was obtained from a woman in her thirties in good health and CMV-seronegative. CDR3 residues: CAWGQGLGQPQHF. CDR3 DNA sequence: TGTGCCTGGGGACAGGGGCTGGGGCAGCCCCAGCATTTT.